The 25 T cell receptor beta chains listed next were all sequenced from one sample in a study of blood T cells in healthy people across ages. Combining a sample-barcoded 5' primer with a J-beta primer mix, a second PCR ran for 7 to 11 cycles. In TCRdb, the 5' RACE reads were re-called with MiXCR into one record per CDR3 protein. This sample carries about 640,000 distinct CDR3 sequences, around 54% of them seen once, and the ten largest clones take about two fifths. The sequenced sample consisted of blood. These receptor sequences come from a man in his sixties in good health.

The V call is TRBV6-1, the J call TRBJ2-7, with a tentative D call TRBD1 (6 bases). V was clipped by 7 bases and J by 4 bases, with 11 bases between them. CDR1 MNHNS and CDR2 SASEGT come from the germline V gene. There are 12 residues in the CDR3. The CDR3, as DNA: TGTGCCAGCACTCGACAGGTGTACGAGCAGTACTTC. Protein: CASTRQVYEQYF.

This rearrangement joins TRBV6-2 or TRBV6-3 to TRBJ2-4; D might be TRBD1 (5 bases). Trimming left V 5 bases short and J 6 bases short, with 14 bases between. This CDR3 region has 14 residues. Germline assignment: CDR1 MNHEY and CDR2 SVGEGT. This CDR3 is CASSKDSRGNIQYF. The CDR3 region has the DNA TGTGCCAGCAGTAAAGACAGCCGAGGAAACATTCAGTACTTC.

The chain has TRBV6-6 and TRBJ2-7; D tentatively reads TRBD1 or TRBD2 (5 bases each). This CDR3 is built from 15 residues. Trimming removed 5 bases from V and 2 bases from J, with 16 bases in between. Germline CDR1 MNHNY, CDR2 SVGAGI (reference sequence). CDR3 protein: CASSDEGLGAYEQYF. The CDR3, as DNA: TGTGCCAGCAGTGACGAGGGATTGGGGGCCTACGAGCAGTACTTC.

This sequence joins TRBV20-1 and TRBJ1-6; 8 nucleotides match TRBD1. J was trimmed by 8 bases and V by 5 bases; bases with no gene match: 8. The length of the CDR3 is 14 residues. The germline CDR1 and CDR2 sequences are DFQATT and SNEGSKA (reference sequence). The CDR3 region is CSASTGAEHSPLHF. The CDR3 bases are TGCAGTGCTTCGACAGGGGCCGAACATTCACCCCTCCACTTT.

The rearrangement uses TRBV11-2 and TRBJ2-4; TRBD1 is a possible D gene (5 bases). CDR1 is SGHAT and CDR2 is FQNNGV in the germline V gene. Between the trimmed V and J ends, which lost 1 base and 1 base, there was a span of 11 bases. This CDR3 is built from 16 residues. The CDR3 DNA reads TGTGCCAGCAGCTTAGTAGGGGTCCGGGCCAAAAACATTCAGTACTTC. Protein product: CASSLVGVRAKNIQYF.

In the case of this clonotype: Sequence at one end of the junction differs from germline and may be a read error. The chain joins TRBV3-1 to TRBJ2-3; 8 bases match TRBD2. Germline lookup yields CDR1 LGHDT and CDR2 YNNKEL (reference sequence). The CDR3 extends over 15 amino acids. The CDR3 DNA follows: TGTGCCAGAAGCCAAGAGGGACTAGACACAGATACGCAGTATTTT. This translates into CARSQEGLDTDTQYF.

The chain joins TRBV2 to TRBJ2-1; possible D gene TRBD1, 5 bases. This CDR3 has 13 residues. Germline lookup yields CDR1 SNHLY and CDR2 FYNNEI. Trimming removed 4 bases from V and 3 bases from J, with 7 bases in between. The CDR3 loop reads CASSGTLYNEQFF. Here the CDR3 DNA reads TGTGCCAGCAGTGGGACACTCTACAATGAGCAGTTCTTC. The full variable domain, its missing parts supplied by reference TRBV2 and TRBJ2-1, is EPEVTQTPSHQVTQMGQEVILRCVPISNHLYFYWYRQILGQKVEFLVSFYNNEISEKSEIFDDQFSVERPDGSNFTLKIRSTKLEDSAMYFCASSGTLYNEQFFGPGTRLTVL.

This sequence joins TRBV29-1 and TRBJ1-5, with TRBD1 matching 8 bases. The CDR3 spans 13 residues. Trimming at V came to 7 bases and at J to 3 bases, leaving 5 bases not matched to a gene. Germline CDR1 reads SQVTM; CDR2 reads ANQGSEA. The CDR3 coding sequence is TGCAGCGCCGAGACAGGGGCCAATCAGCCCCAGCATTTT. It translates to CSAETGANQPQHF.

The gene calls are TRBV5-1 and TRBJ1-1, with D possibly matching TRBD1 (5 bases). CDR1 SGHRS and CDR2 YFSETQ come from the germline V gene. The CDR3 loop spans 14 amino acids. With 3 bases removed from V and 1 base from J, the gap between germline ends came to 10 bases. For the CDR3, the DNA is TGCGCCAGCAGCTCACCCAGGGAGAACACTGAAGCTTTCTTT. Encoded protein: CASSSPRENTEAFF.

The sample holds many counts of this clonotype. V usage is TRBV9 and J usage is TRBJ2-1; TRBD1 matches at 11 bases. The germline CDR1 and CDR2 sequences are SGDLS and YYNGEE. The CDR3 loop spans 13 amino acids. V lost 4 bases and J lost 7; bases outside the gene matches: 1. The CDR3 DNA follows: TGTGCCAGCAGCAGGGACAGGGGGAATGAGCAGTTCTTC. It yields the protein CASSRDRGNEQFF.

The V gene is TRBV2, the J gene TRBJ2-1; 12 positions agree with TRBD2. CDR1 is SNHLY and CDR2 is FYNNEI in the germline V gene. V gave up 4 bases and J gave up 5 bases; unmatched junction bases: 0. CDR3 length equals 14 residues. This CDR3 reads CASSGTSGDNEQFF. The CDR3 DNA follows: TGTGCCAGCAGTGGGACTAGCGGGGACAATGAGCAGTTCTTC.

The chain is built from TRBV7-9 and TRBJ2-7; no reliable D call. The J call may be in error: the DNA end matches TRBJ2-5 better. Germline V CDR1 and CDR2: SEHNR, FQNEAQ (reference sequence). The length of the CDR3 is 14 residues. CDR3: CASSSRAAERTQYF. The CDR3 region has the DNA TGTGCCAGCAGCTCCCGGGCGGCTGAGAGGACCCAGTACTTC.

This clonotype came up many times. V is TRBV11-2 and J is TRBJ2-1; 8 positions agree with TRBD2. V was pared by 4 bases and J by 13 bases, with 3 bases of the junction left unmatched. Germline loops: CDR1 SGHAT, CDR2 FQNNGV. This CDR3 is built from 11 residues. CDR3 sequence (DNA): TGTGCCAGCAGCTCGGGGGGGCTTCAGTTCTTC. Encoded protein: CASSSGGLQFF.

This rearrangement joins TRBV10-3 to TRBJ1-2; TRBD1 matches at 10 bases. The length of the CDR3 is 15 residues. V dropped 8 bases and J dropped 5; count of bases not matched to a gene: 11. Germline V lookup: CDR1 ENHRY, CDR2 SYGVKD. CDR3 in amino acids: CAIAGGGTGDYGYTF. CDR3 DNA sequence: TGTGCCATCGCGGGAGGCGGGACAGGGGATTATGGCTACACCTTC.

The rearrangement links TRBV29-1 to TRBJ2-7; 8 bases are a match to TRBD1. Trimming took 3 bases from V and 3 from J; bases not matched to a gene: 4. There are 13 residues in the CDR3. The germline V gene has CDR1 SQVTM and CDR2 ANQGSEA. This CDR3 reads CSVDGQGRYEQYF. The DNA of the CDR3 is TGCAGCGTTGATGGACAGGGCCGCTACGAGCAGTACTTC.

Only a few counts were recorded for this clonotype. The CDR3 coding sequence is TGTGCCAGCAGCTTAGCGCCAGGACAGGGGGACATTCAGTACTTC. This encodes CASSLAPGQGDIQYF. This chain connects TRBV7-9 to TRBJ2-4, with 10 bases that match TRBD1. With V trimmed by 0 bases and J by 8 bases, 4 bases remained unmatched. This CDR3 comprises 15 residues. The V gene's germline CDR1 is SEHNR and CDR2 FQNEAQ (reference sequence). Full variable domain (remainder filled in from reference TRBV7-9 and TRBJ2-4): DTGVSQNPRHKITKRGQNVTFRCDPISEHNRLYWYRQTLGQGPEFLTYFQNEAQLEKSRLLSDRFSAERPKGSFSTLEIQRTEQGDSAMYLCASSLAPGQGDIQYFGAGTRLSVL.

In the case of this clonotype: Possible read error: a much larger clone is one base away. This chain joins TRBV6-5 and TRBJ1-2; the D is unclear. With 6 bases removed from V and 7 bases from J, the gap between germline ends came to 12 bases. This CDR3 is 12 amino acids long. Germline values: CDR1 MNHEY, CDR2 SVGAGI. The CDR3 spells CASSRGIGGYTF. The CDR3 DNA reads TGTGCCAGCAGCCGAGGGATAGGTGGCTACACCTTC.

The gene calls are TRBV23-1 and TRBJ2-5, with 10 bases that match TRBD1. TRBV23-1 is assigned to the ORF class and has an uncertain function. V trimming: 4 bases; J trimming: 4 bases; junction bases outside the gene matches: 15. The CDR3 length is 18 residues. In DNA form, the CDR3 reads TGCGCCAGCAGTCTTTCGGTCAGCAGGGACAGGGGAAGAGAGACCCAGTACTTC. It translates to CASSLSVSRDRGRETQYF.

The V call is TRBV6-6, the J call TRBJ1-4; D is perhaps TRBD1 (5 bases). Between the trimmed V and J ends, which lost 6 bases and 0 bases, there was a span of 11 bases. This CDR3 is built from 15 residues. Germline V gene lookup returns CDR1 MNHNY and CDR2 SVGAGI (reference sequence). DNA of the CDR3: TGTGCCAGCAGACGGGACGGGGCAACTAATGAAAAACTGTTTTTT. Translating gives CASRRDGATNEKLFF.

This clonotype has only a few counts. The chain combines TRBV10-3 with TRBJ2-2, with a possible D match to TRBD2 (5 bases). Germline CDR1 ENHRY, CDR2 SYGVKD. CDR3 length: 12 residues. The V end was cut by 2 bases, the J end by 7 bases, with 5 bases between. Here the CDR3 DNA reads TGTGCCATCAGTGAGGGGAGCGGGGAGCTGTTTTTT. It translates to CAISEGSGELFF.

The DNA of the CDR3 is TGTGCCAGCACCAGGGGGGGGGACCTCTATGGCTACACCTTC. It specifies CASTRGGDLYGYTF. V gene TRBV6-5 combines with J gene TRBJ1-2; 7 bases are shared with TRBD1. The V gene end was trimmed by 7 bases and the J gene end by 4 bases; junction bases not matched to a gene: 9. CDR3 length equals 14 residues. CDR1 and CDR2 from the germline V gene are MNHEY and SVGAGI.

A note on this clonotype: An end of the junction does not agree with germline; a read error may underlie this. The chain uses TRBV5-1 and TRBJ2-1; D might be TRBD2 (5 bases). CDR1 and CDR2 (germline): SGHRS, YFSETQ. The CDR3 covers 14 residues. The CDR3 DNA follows: TGCGCCGGCAGCTTGACTACCACCTACAATGAGCAGTTCTTC. Its translation: CAGSLTTTYNEQFF.

The chain combines TRBV10-3 with TRBJ2-3, with 7 bases identical to TRBD1. CDR1 ENHRY and CDR2 SYGVKD come from the germline V gene. V was clipped by 9 bases and J by 4 bases; unmatched bases: 10. The CDR3 has 14 residues. The CDR3 DNA reads TGTGCCATTAGAGACCGGGACAGATCAGATACGCAGTATTTT. This encodes CAIRDRDRSDTQYF.

The chain joins TRBV6-5 to TRBJ2-1, with 11 bases identical to TRBD2. J gave up 6 bases and V 6 bases, and 7 bases lay outside the gene matches. CDR3 length equals 15 residues. Germline values: CDR1 MNHEY, CDR2 SVGAGI. The chain's CDR3 is CASRPTSGGLNEQFF. CDR3 DNA sequence: TGTGCCAGCAGACCTACTAGCGGGGGCCTCAATGAGCAGTTCTTC.

This CDR3 reads CASSSRTRNSPLHF. Written as DNA, the CDR3 is TGTGCCAGCAGTTCGCGGACACGGAATTCACCCCTCCACTTT. The gene calls are TRBV2 and TRBJ1-6; D perhaps matches TRBD1 (5 bases). The germline V gene encodes CDR1 SNHLY and CDR2 FYNNEI. The ends were cut back, 5 bases at V and 7 bases at J, with 12 bases in the middle. This CDR3 region has 14 residues.